These T cell receptor beta chains were read from a single sample in a study of response to subunit inactivated influenza vaccine. TCRdb passed the RT-PCR reads through MiXCR, listing each CDR3 protein once. The sample consists of about 780,000 distinct CDR3 sequences, about a fifth of them appearing once. The material sequenced was PBMCs from blood, taken roughly 5 days after vaccination. These receptor sequences come from a man between 50 and 59 years old who received an inactivated influenza vaccine. Each CDR3 is given with its conserved first and last residue. A D gene is named only where the DNA matches it firmly. Clone size, where shown, is once, few, many, or a class for clones that have expanded.

d_gene,j_gene,abundance,v_gene,CDR3aa,CDR3nt
.,TRBJ2-1,.,TRBV7-9,CASSLRLRGDEQFF,TGTGCCAGCAGCTTACGGCTGAGAGGGGATGAGCAGTTCTTC
TRBD2,TRBJ2-1,few,TRBV25-1,CASSESGGGLNEQFF,TGTGCCAGCAGTGAATCGGGGGGAGGGCTAAATGAGCAGTTCTTC
TRBD1,TRBJ1-5,.,TRBV6-2/TRBV6-3,CASSYPQGATAGNQPQHF,TGTGCCAGCAGTTACCCACAGGGGGCTACGGCAGGCAATCAGCCCCAGCATTTT
.,TRBJ2-1,few,TRBV4-2,CASSQVMGGSYNEQFF,TGTGCCAGCAGCCAAGTAATGGGCGGCTCCTACAATGAGCAGTTCTTC
.,TRBJ1-2,.,TRBV6-5,CASSDYTLGYTF,TGTGCCAGCAGCGATTATACCCTTGGCTACACCTTC
.,TRBJ2-1,many,TRBV4-2,CASSQVEPLWRGVNEQFF,TGTGCCAGCAGCCAAGTAGAGCCCCTCTGGAGAGGGGTCAATGAGCAGTTCTTC
.,TRBJ2-3,few,TRBV12-3/TRBV12-4,CASSFPHAPDTQYF,TGTGCCAGCAGTTTCCCCCACGCCCCAGATACGCAGTATTTT
TRBD2,TRBJ2-2,.,TRBV12-3/TRBV12-4,CASSRLAGSNTGELFF,TGTGCCAGCAGTCGACTAGCGGGGTCAAACACCGGGGAGCTGTTTTTT
.,TRBJ2-7,.,TRBV28,CASSLKVYEQYF,TGTGCCAGCAGTTTAAAGGTCTACGAGCAGTACTTC
.,TRBJ2-3,few,TRBV12-3/TRBV12-4,CASSLEAAPITDTQYF,TGTGCCAGCAGTTTAGAGGCGGCCCCCATCACAGATACGCAGTATTTT
.,TRBJ2-6,few,TRBV12-3/TRBV12-4,CASRESGHLSGANVLTF,TGTGCCAGCAGGGAGTCGGGACACCTCTCTGGGGCCAACGTCCTGACTTTC
TRBD1,TRBJ1-5,few,TRBV5-6,CASSNTGGAGQPQHF,TGTGCCAGCAGCAACACAGGGGGCGCGGGGCAGCCCCAGCATTTT
TRBD1,TRBJ1-1,.,TRBV20-1,CSATPPLTGARENTEAFF,TGCAGTGCTACCCCTCCGCTGACAGGGGCTCGAGAGAACACTGAAGCTTTCTTT
.,TRBJ2-1,many,TRBV20-1,CSARDKSSYNEQFF,TGCAGTGCTAGGGATAAGTCTTCCTACAATGAGCAGTTCTTC
.,TRBJ2-2,.,TRBV6-6,CASSPRQAGELFF,TGTGCCAGCAGCCCAAGACAGGCCGGGGAGCTGTTTTTT
TRBD1,TRBJ2-5,few,TRBV14,CASNPTGTGGETQYF,TGTGCCAGCAACCCCACCGGGACAGGGGGAGAGACCCAGTACTTC
.,TRBJ1-5,.,TRBV12-3/TRBV12-4,CASSQGRGRQPQHF,TGTGCCAGCAGTCAAGGGAGGGGTCGACAGCCCCAGCATTTT
TRBD2,TRBJ2-7,few,TRBV10-3,CAISIAGGSYEQYF,TGTGCCATCAGCATAGCGGGGGGTTCCTACGAGCAGTACTTC
.,TRBJ2-4,.,TRBV6-2/TRBV6-3,CASSYSANIQYF,TGTGCCAGCAGTTACTCGGCAAACATTCAGTACTTC
.,TRBJ2-7,.,TRBV5-1,CASSLAVRAEQYF,TGCGCCAGCAGCTTGGCCGTTAGGGCCGAGCAGTACTTC
.,TRBJ2-4,many,TRBV4-2,CASSVGDTDVQYF,TGTGCCAGCAGCGTGGGGGACACGGATGTTCAGTACTTC
TRBD1,TRBJ2-3,.,TRBV11-2,CASSLDRWDSHTSTDTQYF,TGTGCCAGCAGCTTAGATCGGTGGGACAGTCACACTAGCACAGATACGCAGTATTTT
.,TRBJ1-1,few,TRBV6-8,CASSYVKGGELAKKAEAFF,TGTGCCAGCAGTTATGTTAAAGGGGGGGAGTTGGCGAAGAAGGCTGAAGCTTTCTTT
TRBD2,TRBJ2-1,.,TRBV3-1,CASSPGLAGGIEQFF,TGTGCCAGCAGCCCGGGACTAGCGGGAGGAATTGAGCAGTTCTTC
.,TRBJ2-7,many,TRBV4-2,CASSQVSSGRAYEQYF,TGTGCCAGCAGCCAAGTATCCTCCGGCCGAGCCTACGAGCAGTACTTC
.,TRBJ1-4,.,TRBV7-9,CASSLGQATNEKLFF,TGTGCCAGCAGCTTAGGACAAGCAACTAATGAAAAACTGTTTTTT
.,TRBJ2-5,many,TRBV5-1,CASRSDLGDLGTQYF,TGCGCCAGCAGAAGTGATTTGGGGGATTTGGGGACCCAGTACTTC
.,TRBJ2-3,.,TRBV6-2/TRBV6-3,CASTPVMRSDTQYF,TGTGCCAGCACCCCCGTGATGAGGTCAGATACGCAGTATTTT
.,TRBJ1-1,few,TRBV20-1,CSARSPTNTEAFF,TGCAGTGCTAGAAGTCCGACGAACACTGAAGCTTTCTTT
.,TRBJ1-5,.,TRBV5-1,CASSLGGESSQPQHF,TGCGCCAGCAGCTTGGGAGGAGAAAGCAGCCAGCCCCAGCATTTT
.,TRBJ2-7,few,TRBV20-1,CSARDPGRPYEQYF,TGCAGTGCTAGAGATCCAGGGCGCCCCTACGAGCAGTACTTC
.,TRBJ2-1,.,TRBV10-3,CAISESMTGGEQFF,TGTGCCATCAGTGAGTCGATGACTGGGGGTGAGCAGTTCTTC
.,TRBJ2-5,few,TRBV30,CAWSVLGETQYF,TGTGCCTGGAGTGTATTGGGGGAGACCCAGTACTTC
.,TRBJ2-7,few,TRBV28,CASQGKAYEQYF,TGTGCCAGCCAGGGAAAAGCCTACGAGCAGTACTTC
TRBD2,TRBJ2-3,few,TRBV5-1,CASRALAGGPEDTQYF,TGCGCCAGCAGGGCTTTAGCGGGGGGGCCAGAAGATACGCAGTATTTT
.,TRBJ2-6,.,TRBV7-9,CASSLQGGGANVLTF,TGTGCCAGCAGCTTACAGGGTGGTGGGGCCAACGTCCTGACTTTC